Each of the 8 T cell receptor beta chains below was sequenced from the same sample in a study of a mutant IDH1 vaccine in newly diagnosed glioma. Which antigens these TCRs recognize remains unknown. Time point of the sample: week 23, last vaccination. Mutant IDH1 20-mer peptide, at 300 ug, made up each vaccine dose, with topical imiquimod. TCRdb keeps only in-frame clones here, not all; method: immunoSEQ multiplex PCR. This table holds about 55,000 clones, 75% to 85% found once. The source material was PBMCs, sampled from a glioma patient whose treatment included an IDH1 peptide vaccine. Every receptor here comes from a man aged 35-49 years with glioma.

The chain couples TRBV10-1 to TRBJ1-1; possibly TRBD1 for D (6 bases). V was cut by 5 bases and J by 3 bases, with 10 bases left in between. CDR1 and CDR2 from the germline V gene are WNHNN and SYGVQD (reference sequence). The CDR3 is made up of 13 amino acids. The CDR3 protein is CASSMDRDTEAFF. For the CDR3, the DNA is TGCGCCAGCAGTATGGACAGAGACACTGAAGCTTTCTTT.

The V gene is TRBV9, the J gene TRBJ1-1; unclear D gene. Trimming took off 3 bases at V and 1 base at J, with 7 bases between the two ends. CDR3 length equals 13 residues. The germline CDR1 and CDR2 sequences are SGDLS and YYNGEE. DNA for the CDR3: TGTGCCAGCAGCGCGACGGGGAACACTGAAGCTTTCTTT. It specifies CASSATGNTEAFF.

This chain joins TRBV10-2 and TRBJ2-2, with 9 bases that match TRBD2. V dropped 4 bases and J dropped 4; count of bases not matched to a gene: 4. The CDR3 has 15 amino acids. Germline V CDR1 and CDR2: WSHSY, SAAADI. The CDR3 nucleotides are TGCGCCAGCAGTGTGCGGGGGGGCATCACCGGGGAGCTGTTTTTT. It encodes CASSVRGGITGELFF.

The chain links TRBV2 to TRBJ1-2; D gene unclear. V was pared by 5 bases and J by 9 bases, with 10 bases between. The CDR3 contains 11 residues. In germline, CDR1 is SNHLY, CDR2 FYNNEI. The CDR3 bases are TGTGCCAGCAGTTACCAAGCCAGCTACACCTTC. Protein product: CASSYQASYTF.

The chain employs TRBV10-2 and TRBJ2-7; no definite D call. The CDR3 covers 12 residues. CDR1 and CDR2 from the germline V gene are WSHSY and SAAADI. V dropped 2 bases and J dropped 3 bases, with 5 bases sitting between them. The CDR3 DNA reads TGCGCCAGCAGTGAGGTTTTCTACGAGCAGTACTTC. Translation gives CASSEVFYEQYF.

The rearrangement joins TRBV5-6 to TRBJ1-1, with D possibly matching TRBD1 (5 bases). The CDR3 runs 16 residues. Trimming pared 1 base from V and 1 base from J, leaving 14 bases between. Germline V gene data show CDR1 as SGHDT and CDR2 as YYEEEE. As DNA, the CDR3 is TGTGCCAGCAGCTTGTACGAGCGACAGCAGAACACTGAAGCTTTCTTT. The encoded protein is CASSLYERQQNTEAFF.

The rearrangement links TRBV6-6 to TRBJ2-7; 9 bases are shared with TRBD1. The CDR3 is 14 amino acids. After removal of 10 bases from V and 3 bases from J, the junction contained 10 bases not matched to a gene. The germline gives CDR1 MNHNY, CDR2 SVGAGI (reference sequence). This CDR3 is CATHPGQGRYEQYF. The CDR3, as DNA: TGTGCCACGCACCCGGGACAGGGACGCTACGAGCAGTACTTC.

CDR3 in amino acids: CTSSQDRTYPTNEKLFF. The CDR3 DNA follows: TGCACCAGCAGCCAAGATAGGACCTACCCCACTAATGAAAAACTGTTTTTT. The rearrangement links TRBV1 to TRBJ1-4. TRBV1 is a pseudogene segment. The CDR3 has 17 residues.